These 18 T cell receptor beta chains were sequenced from one sample in a study of a mutant IDH1 vaccine in newly diagnosed glioma. No antigens are known for them. Described time point: week 47, end of study. Doses consisted of 300 ug of mutant IDH1 20-mer peptide each, paired with topical imiquimod. Produced via immunoSEQ multiplex PCR; TCRdb's table is partial and in-frame only. The sample holds 30,000 to 35,000 clones; 85% to 90% are singletons and the top ten take around 12%. Sequencing was performed on PBMCs, taken from a glioma patient whose treatment included an IDH1 peptide vaccine. The source is a woman in her twenties or thirties with glioma.

This sequence joins TRBV4-3 and TRBJ2-5, with D possibly TRBD2 on 6 matching bases. Trimming removed 1 base from V and 5 bases from J, with 17 bases in between. CDR1 is LGHNA and CDR2 is YSLEER in the germline V gene. CDR3 length: 16 amino acids. CDR3 DNA sequence: TGCGCCAGCAGCCAAGTCCGAACGGGGGTCTGGGAGACCCAGTACTTC. Protein product: CASSQVRTGVWETQYF.

Comments on this clone: The sample carries other DNA sequences with the same CDR3. The V call is TRBV7-2, the J call TRBJ2-5, with unresolved D. Germline V gene sequence: CDR1 SGHTA, CDR2 FQGNSA. CDR3 length: 13 amino acids. V was shortened by 1 base and J by 5 bases, with 8 bases between the two germline ends. The CDR3 loop is CASSLGQQETQYF. CDR3 DNA sequence: TGTGCCAGCAGCTTAGGCCAGCAGGAGACCCAGTACTTC.

There are a few counts of this clone. The gene calls are TRBV29-1 and TRBJ1-2; D gene uncertain. Trimming took 4 bases from V and 6 from J, leaving 12 bases between them. In germline, CDR1 is SQVTM, CDR2 ANQGSEA. The CDR3 consists of 12 residues. CDR3: CSVALLGHGYTF. The CDR3 region has the DNA TGCAGCGTTGCCCTGCTCGGACATGGCTACACCTTC.

The chain uses TRBV10-2 and TRBJ2-6, with unresolved D. Between the trimmed V and J ends, which lost 6 bases and 0 bases, there was a span of 6 bases. The CDR3 is 14 residues long. Per germline, CDR1 WSHSY and CDR2 SAAADI. The CDR3 loop is CASRGFSGANVLTF. CDR3 DNA: TGCGCCAGCAGGGGATTCTCTGGGGCCAACGTCCTGACTTTC.

This rearrangement joins TRBV13 to TRBJ2-7; D uncertain. Germline lookup yields CDR1 PRHDT and CDR2 FYEKMQ (reference sequence). V lost 2 bases and J 4 bases, leaving 6 bases between the germline ends. The CDR3 is 12 residues long. The CDR3 DNA follows: TGTGCCAGCAGCTTACAGGCTTACGAGCAGTACTTC. Residues: CASSLQAYEQYF.

This clone was seen once. The chain couples TRBV4-2 to TRBJ1-4; D uncertain. The germline V gene has CDR1 LGHNA and CDR2 YNFKEQ. Trimming took 0 bases from V and 8 from J, leaving 10 bases between them. CDR3 length: 14 amino acids. CDR3 residues: CASSQEDRGEKLFF. The CDR3 DNA reads TGTGCCAGCAGCCAAGAGGACCGAGGGGAAAAACTGTTTTTT.

Points on this clone: One junction end disagrees with the germline gene, perhaps due to a read error. V usage is TRBV7-2 and J usage is TRBJ2-7; D is unresolved. Germline CDR1 is SGHTA and CDR2 is FQGNSA. The CDR3 contains 11 residues. The CDR3 here is CASSLLGQFGF. The CDR3 nucleotides are TGTGCCAGCAGCTTATTAGGCCAGTTCGGCTTC.

This sequence joins TRBV5-7 and TRBJ2-6; D tentatively fits TRBD1 or TRBD2 (6 bases each). TRBV5-7 is designated an ORF whose function remains uncertain. Trimming pared 1 base from V and 13 bases from J, leaving 15 bases between. CDR3 length: 14 residues. DNA of the CDR3: TGTGCCAGCAGCTTGCGGGGGCAGCGGAAGGTCCTGACTTTC. Its protein product is CASSLRGQRKVLTF.

V gene TRBV5-1 combines with J gene TRBJ2-3; a possible D gene is TRBD2 (6 bases). The CDR3 sequence is 12 residues long. The germline CDR1 and CDR2 sequences are SGHRS and YFSETQ. Trimming left V 2 bases short and J 8 bases short, with 9 bases between. The CDR3 region has the DNA TGCGCCAGCAGCTTTGCGGGGTTTACGCAGTATTTT. It encodes CASSFAGFTQYF.

This clone was counted once. This CDR3 is CASSLARDAVGGYTF. In DNA form, the CDR3 reads TGTGCCAGCAGTCTAGCCCGGGACGCCGTGGGTGGCTACACCTTC. This chain connects TRBV6-5 to TRBJ1-2, with D tentatively TRBD1 (5 bases). Germline loops: CDR1 MNHEY, CDR2 SVGAGI. Trimming pared 5 bases from V and 7 bases from J, leaving 20 bases between. The CDR3 runs 15 residues.

The chain combines TRBV9 with TRBJ2-3, with TRBD2 matching 10 bases. Germline trimming cut 0 bases from V and 6 bases from J; bases unmatched to any gene: 10. This CDR3 has 17 residues. The germline gives CDR1 SGDLS, CDR2 YYNGEE. This CDR3 reads CASSVATTSGVGDTQYF. In DNA form, the CDR3 reads TGTGCCAGCAGCGTAGCTACTACTAGCGGGGTCGGGGATACGCAGTATTTT.

The rearrangement links TRBV4-1 to TRBJ2-2; 16 bases are a match to TRBD2. The CDR3 sequence is 19 residues long. The germline V gene encodes CDR1 MGHRA and CDR2 YSYEKL. The V and J ends lost 5 bases and 4 bases, in that order; junction bases with no gene match: 10. The CDR3 bases are TGCGCCAGCAGCACCGAGGGACTAGCGGGGGGGCGTCGCACCGGGGAGCTGTTTTTT. Its translation: CASSTEGLAGGRRTGELFF.

The rearrangement uses TRBV9 and TRBJ1-1, with D possibly TRBD1 on 6 matching bases. The CDR3 runs to 16 residues. V lost 3 bases, J lost 0 bases, and 15 bases lay in between. From germline, CDR1 is SGDLS and CDR2 YYNGEE. CDR3 DNA sequence: TGTGCCAGCAGCGCCAGGGGAGGGGGAATGAACACTGAAGCTTTCTTT. As protein: CASSARGGGMNTEAFF.

The V call is TRBV6-1, the J call TRBJ2-5, with D perhaps assigned TRBD1 or TRBD2 (5 bases each). The CDR3 extends over 16 amino acids. Per the germline V gene, CDR1 is MNHNS and CDR2 is SASEGT. V was clipped by 4 bases and J by 6 bases, with 21 bases between them. The CDR3 loop reads CASSARTRDPRQTQYF. The CDR3, as DNA: TGTGCCAGCAGTGCCCGAACCCGGGACCCACGGCAGACCCAGTACTTC.

This clone has only one observation. The chain uses TRBV30 and TRBJ2-5; D assignment may be TRBD1 or TRBD2 (5 bases each). CDR3 length: 16 residues. Between the trimmed V and J ends, which lost 0 bases and 4 bases, there was a span of 18 bases. Germline loops: CDR1 GTSNPN, CDR2 SVGIG (reference sequence). CDR3 sequence reads: CAWSVTGTERRETQYF. CDR3 bases: TGTGCCTGGAGTGTTACGGGGACGGAGCGACGAGAGACCCAGTACTTC.

The genes are TRBV5-1 and TRBJ1-2; tentative D call: TRBD1 (5 bases). V was cut by 0 bases and J by 1 base, with 13 bases left in between. CDR1 SGHRS and CDR2 YFSETQ come from the germline V gene. The CDR3 totals 16 residues. The chain's CDR3 is CASSLDRTGGNYGYTF. The CDR3, as DNA: TGCGCCAGCAGCTTGGACCGGACGGGGGGTAACTATGGCTACACCTTC.

The chain is built from TRBV4-2 and TRBJ2-7; 12 bases line up with TRBD1. V was clipped by 1 base and J by 4 bases; unmatched bases: 2. CDR1 LGHNA and CDR2 YNFKEQ come from the germline V gene. This CDR3 has 15 residues. The CDR3 bases are TGTGCCAGCAGCCAAGGGGGACAGGGGGCTTACGAGCAGTACTTC. This encodes CASSQGGQGAYEQYF.

The chain links TRBV10-3 to TRBJ2-2; D is possibly TRBD1 (5 bases). This CDR3 spans 16 amino acids. Germline V gene sequence: CDR1 ENHRY, CDR2 SYGVKD. Trimming removed 10 bases from V and 1 base from J, with 19 bases in between. This CDR3 reads CATTPLQDMNTGELFF. The CDR3 bases are TGTGCCACAACCCCCCTCCAGGACATGAACACCGGGGAGCTGTTTTTT.